The 4 T cell receptor beta chains below all came from one sample that was sequenced in a study of blood T cell repertoires in COVID-19. Assay: immunoSEQ multiplex PCR; the TCRdb copy retains only in-frame clones and omits some. This sample has roughly 100,000 clones, with more than 75% found just once. The specimen sequenced was peripheral blood. These receptors were collected from a human donor in a cohort sampled during active COVID-19.

The V call is TRBV29-1, the J call TRBJ1-1; the match to TRBD1 covers 7 bases. The CDR3 has 14 residues. Germline V CDR1 and CDR2: SQVTM, ANQGSEA. V dropped 7 bases and J dropped 8; count of bases not matched to a gene: 16. The CDR3 bases are TGCAGCGCCCTGACAGGGAGCCTCAAGGGGGAAGCTTTCTTT. Translated, it gives CSALTGSLKGEAFF.

The CDR3 DNA sequence: TGTGCCAGCGCCCGACAGAGCTCCTATAATTCACCCCTCCACTTT. This encodes CASARQSSYNSPLHF. The chain recombines TRBV18 with TRBJ1-6; tentatively, D is TRBD1 (5 bases). Germline V gives CDR1 KGHSH, CDR2 LQKENI. The V and J ends lost 8 bases and 0 bases respectively, with 11 bases between them. The CDR3 has 15 amino acids.

This clone was observed a single time. The chain is built from TRBV9 and TRBJ2-7; 7 bases map to TRBD2. V shed 7 bases and J 0 bases; nucleotides not matched to a gene: 10. The CDR3 length is 15 residues. Germline CDR1 SGDLS, CDR2 YYNGEE. CDR3 coding DNA: TGTGCCAGCGCCCCTGTGGGGGGGAGCTCCTACGAGCAGTACTTC. Translation gives CASAPVGGSSYEQYF.

The V call is TRBV10-3, the J call TRBJ2-7; 9 bases are a match to TRBD1. The V segment lost 4 bases and the J segment 2 bases; nucleotides outside the gene matches: 3. Germline V gene sequence: CDR1 ENHRY, CDR2 SYGVKD. The CDR3 is 14 residues long. CDR3 sequence reads: CAISGTGDPYEQYF. CDR3 DNA sequence: TGTGCCATCAGTGGGACAGGGGACCCCTACGAGCAGTACTTC.